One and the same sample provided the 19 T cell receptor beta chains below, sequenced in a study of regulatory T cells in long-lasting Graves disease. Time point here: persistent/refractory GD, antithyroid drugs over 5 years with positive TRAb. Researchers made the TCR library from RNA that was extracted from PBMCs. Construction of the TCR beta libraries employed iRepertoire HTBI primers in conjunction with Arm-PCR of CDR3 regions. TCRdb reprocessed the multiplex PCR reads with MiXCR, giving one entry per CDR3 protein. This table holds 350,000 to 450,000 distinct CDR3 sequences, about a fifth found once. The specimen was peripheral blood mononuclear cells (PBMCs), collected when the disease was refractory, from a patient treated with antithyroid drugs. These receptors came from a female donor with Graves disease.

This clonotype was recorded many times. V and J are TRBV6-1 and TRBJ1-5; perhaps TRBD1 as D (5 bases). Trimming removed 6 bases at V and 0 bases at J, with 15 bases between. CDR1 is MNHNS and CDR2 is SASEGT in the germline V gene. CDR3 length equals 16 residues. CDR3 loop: CASSPGGGYSNQPQHF. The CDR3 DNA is TGTGCCAGCAGCCCGGGTGGGGGATATAGCAATCAGCCCCAGCATTTT.

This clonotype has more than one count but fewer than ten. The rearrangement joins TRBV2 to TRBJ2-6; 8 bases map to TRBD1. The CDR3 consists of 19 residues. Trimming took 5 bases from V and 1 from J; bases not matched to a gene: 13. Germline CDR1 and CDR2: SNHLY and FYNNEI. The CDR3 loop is CASSMRQGIIPSGANVLTF. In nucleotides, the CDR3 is TGTGCCAGCAGTATGCGACAGGGGATAATCCCTTCTGGGGCCAACGTCCTGACTTTC.

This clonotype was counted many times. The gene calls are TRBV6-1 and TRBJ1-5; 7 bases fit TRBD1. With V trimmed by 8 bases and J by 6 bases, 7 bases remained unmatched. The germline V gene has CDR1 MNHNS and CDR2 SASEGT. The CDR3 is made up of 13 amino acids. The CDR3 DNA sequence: TGTGCCAGCGCTGACAGGGACGCTCAGCCCCAGCATTTT. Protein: CASADRDAQPQHF.

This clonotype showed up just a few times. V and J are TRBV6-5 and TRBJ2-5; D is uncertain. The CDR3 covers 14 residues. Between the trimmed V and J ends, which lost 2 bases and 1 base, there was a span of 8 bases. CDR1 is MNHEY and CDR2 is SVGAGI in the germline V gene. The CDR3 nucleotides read TGTGCCAGCAGTTACGGAGTCAGCCAAGAGACCCAGTACTTC. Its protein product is CASSYGVSQETQYF.

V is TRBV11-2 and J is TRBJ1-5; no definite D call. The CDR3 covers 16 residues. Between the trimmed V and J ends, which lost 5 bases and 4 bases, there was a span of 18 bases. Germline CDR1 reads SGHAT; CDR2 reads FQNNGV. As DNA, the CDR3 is TGTGCCAGCAGCCCCCGTCCGGGCACAATAAATCAGCCCCAGCATTTT. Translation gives CASSPRPGTINQPQHF. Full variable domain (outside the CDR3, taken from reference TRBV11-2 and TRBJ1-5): EAGVAQSPRYKIIEKRQSVAFWCNPISGHATLYWYQQILGQGPKLLIQFQNNGVVDDSQLPKDRFSAERLKGVDSTLKIQPAKLEDSAVYLCASSPRPGTINQPQHFGDGTRLSIL.

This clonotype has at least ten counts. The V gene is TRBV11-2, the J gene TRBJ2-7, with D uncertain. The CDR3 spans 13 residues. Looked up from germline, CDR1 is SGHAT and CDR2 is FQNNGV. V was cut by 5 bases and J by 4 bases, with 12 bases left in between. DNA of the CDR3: TGTGCCAGCAGCGCCGTGGGATGGTACGAGCAGTACTTC. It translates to CASSAVGWYEQYF.

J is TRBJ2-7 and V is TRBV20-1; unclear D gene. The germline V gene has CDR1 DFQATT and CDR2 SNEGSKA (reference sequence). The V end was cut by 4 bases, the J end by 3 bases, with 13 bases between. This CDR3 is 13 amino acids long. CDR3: CSAIRLSHYEQYF. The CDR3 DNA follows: TGCAGTGCTATTCGGCTATCGCACTACGAGCAGTACTTC.

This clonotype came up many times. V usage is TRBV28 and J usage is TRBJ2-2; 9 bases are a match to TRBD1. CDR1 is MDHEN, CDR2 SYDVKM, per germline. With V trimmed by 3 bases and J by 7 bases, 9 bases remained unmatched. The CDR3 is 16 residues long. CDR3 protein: CASSFWDRASGGELFF. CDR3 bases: TGTGCCAGCAGTTTTTGGGACAGGGCATCCGGCGGGGAGCTGTTTTTT.

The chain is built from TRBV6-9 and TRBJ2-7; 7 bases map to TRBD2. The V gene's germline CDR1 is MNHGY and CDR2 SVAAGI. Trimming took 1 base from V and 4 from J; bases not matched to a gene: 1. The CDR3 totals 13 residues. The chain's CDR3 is CASSYFGGYEQYF. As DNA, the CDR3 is TGTGCCAGCAGTTATTTCGGGGGGTACGAGCAGTACTTC.

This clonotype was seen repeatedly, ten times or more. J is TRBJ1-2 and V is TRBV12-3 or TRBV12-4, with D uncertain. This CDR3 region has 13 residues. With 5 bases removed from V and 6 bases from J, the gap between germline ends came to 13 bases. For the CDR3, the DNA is TGTGCCAGCAGTCTAAACAGCGACCATGGCTACACCTTC. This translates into CASSLNSDHGYTF.

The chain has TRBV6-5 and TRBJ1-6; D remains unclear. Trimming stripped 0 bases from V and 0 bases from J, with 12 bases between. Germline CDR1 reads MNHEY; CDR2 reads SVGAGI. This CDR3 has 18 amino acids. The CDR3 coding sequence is TGTGCCAGCAGTTACTCGACGGCGCAGAGCTCCTATAATTCACCCCTCCACTTT. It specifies CASSYSTAQSSYNSPLHF.

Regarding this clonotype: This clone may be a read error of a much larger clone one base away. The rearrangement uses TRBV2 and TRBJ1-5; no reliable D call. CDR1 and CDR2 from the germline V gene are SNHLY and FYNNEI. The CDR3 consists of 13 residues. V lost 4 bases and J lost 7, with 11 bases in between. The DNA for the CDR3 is TGTGCCAGCAGTGTTGGGTTTGGACAGCCCCAGCATTTT. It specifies CASSVGFGQPQHF.

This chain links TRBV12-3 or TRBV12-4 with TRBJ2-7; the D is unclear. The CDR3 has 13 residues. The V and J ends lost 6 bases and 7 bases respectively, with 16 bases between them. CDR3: CASRRSGTQEQYF. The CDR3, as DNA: TGTGCCAGCAGGCGCTCAGGCACTCAGGAGCAGTACTTC.

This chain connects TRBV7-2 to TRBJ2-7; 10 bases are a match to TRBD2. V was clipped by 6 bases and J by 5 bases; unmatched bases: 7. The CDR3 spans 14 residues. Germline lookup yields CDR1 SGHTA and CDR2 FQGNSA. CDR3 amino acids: CASRLAGLTHEQYF. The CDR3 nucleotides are TGTGCCAGCAGACTAGCGGGGCTGACCCACGAGCAGTACTTC.

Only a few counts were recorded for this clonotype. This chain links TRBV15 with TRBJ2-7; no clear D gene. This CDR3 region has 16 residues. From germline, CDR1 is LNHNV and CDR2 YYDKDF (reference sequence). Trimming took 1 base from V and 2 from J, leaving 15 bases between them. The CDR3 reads CATSRGLGQDAYEQYF. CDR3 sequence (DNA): TGTGCCACCAGCAGAGGTCTCGGGCAGGACGCCTACGAGCAGTACTTC.

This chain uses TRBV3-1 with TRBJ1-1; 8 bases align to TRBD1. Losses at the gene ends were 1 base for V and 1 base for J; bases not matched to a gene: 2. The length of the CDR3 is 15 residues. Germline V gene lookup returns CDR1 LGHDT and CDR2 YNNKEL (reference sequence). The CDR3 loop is CASSQGTGPNTEAFF. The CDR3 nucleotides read TGTGCCAGCAGCCAAGGGACAGGGCCGAACACTGAAGCTTTCTTT.

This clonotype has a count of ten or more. The DNA of the CDR3 is TGTGCCACCAGCAGGCAGGGGAACTATGGCTACACCTTC. This codes for CATSRQGNYGYTF. V usage is TRBV15 and J usage is TRBJ1-2; D might be TRBD1 (6 bases). Germline assignment: CDR1 LNHNV and CDR2 YYDKDF (reference sequence). The CDR3 has 13 residues. V lost 3 bases to trimming and J lost 2 bases, with 7 bases between them. Filled out from reference TRBV15 and TRBJ1-2, the complete variable domain reads DAMVIQNPRYQVTQFGKPVTLSCSQTLNHNVMYWYQQKSSQAPKLLFHYYDKDFNNEADTPDNFQSRRPNTSFCFLDIRSPGLGDTAMYLCATSRQGNYGYTFGSGTRLTVV.

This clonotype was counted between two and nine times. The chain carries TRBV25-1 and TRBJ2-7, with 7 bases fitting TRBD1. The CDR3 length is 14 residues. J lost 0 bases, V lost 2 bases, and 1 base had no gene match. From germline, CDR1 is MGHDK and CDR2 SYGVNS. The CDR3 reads CASSEGTDSYEQYF. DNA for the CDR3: TGTGCCAGCAGTGAAGGGACAGACTCCTACGAGCAGTACTTC.

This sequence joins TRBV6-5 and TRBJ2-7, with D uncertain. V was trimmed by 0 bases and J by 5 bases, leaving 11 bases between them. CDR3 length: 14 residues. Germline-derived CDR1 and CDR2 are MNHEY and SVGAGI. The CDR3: CASSYSTDADEQYF. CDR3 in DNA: TGTGCCAGCAGTTACTCGACGGACGCTGACGAGCAGTACTTC.